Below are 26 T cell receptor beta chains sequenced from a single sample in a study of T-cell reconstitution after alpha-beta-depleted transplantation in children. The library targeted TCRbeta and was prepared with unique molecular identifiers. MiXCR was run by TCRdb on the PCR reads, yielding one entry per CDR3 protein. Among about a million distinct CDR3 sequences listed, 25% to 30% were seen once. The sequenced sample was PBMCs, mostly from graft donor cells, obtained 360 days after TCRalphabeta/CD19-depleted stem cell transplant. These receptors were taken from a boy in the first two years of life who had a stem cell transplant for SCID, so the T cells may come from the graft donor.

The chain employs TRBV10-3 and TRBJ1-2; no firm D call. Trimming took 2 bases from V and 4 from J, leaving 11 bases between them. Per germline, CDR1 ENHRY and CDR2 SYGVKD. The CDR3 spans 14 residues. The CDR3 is CAISERSVGYGYTF. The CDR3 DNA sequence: TGTGCCATCAGTGAGAGGTCTGTCGGCTATGGCTACACCTTC.

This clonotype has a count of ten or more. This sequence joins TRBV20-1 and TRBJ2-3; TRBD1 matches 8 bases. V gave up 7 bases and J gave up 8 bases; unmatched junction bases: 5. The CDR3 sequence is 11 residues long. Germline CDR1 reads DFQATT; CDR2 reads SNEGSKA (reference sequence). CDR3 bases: TGCAGTGGCGAAGGACAGGGTACGCAGTATTTT. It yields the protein CSGEGQGTQYF.

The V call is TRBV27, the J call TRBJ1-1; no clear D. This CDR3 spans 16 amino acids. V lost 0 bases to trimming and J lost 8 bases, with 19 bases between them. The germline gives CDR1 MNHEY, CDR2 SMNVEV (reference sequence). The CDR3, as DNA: TGTGCCAGCAGTTTATCTATTGATGAACCCCCGGGGGAAGCTTTCTTT. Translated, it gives CASSLSIDEPPGEAFF.

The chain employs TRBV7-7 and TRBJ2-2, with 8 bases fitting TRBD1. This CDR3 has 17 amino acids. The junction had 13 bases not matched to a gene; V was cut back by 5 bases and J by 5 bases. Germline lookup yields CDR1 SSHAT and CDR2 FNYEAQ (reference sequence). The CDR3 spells CASSLSPRQGWTGELFF. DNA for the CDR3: TGTGCCAGCAGCCTCTCTCCAAGACAGGGGTGGACCGGGGAGCTGTTTTTT.

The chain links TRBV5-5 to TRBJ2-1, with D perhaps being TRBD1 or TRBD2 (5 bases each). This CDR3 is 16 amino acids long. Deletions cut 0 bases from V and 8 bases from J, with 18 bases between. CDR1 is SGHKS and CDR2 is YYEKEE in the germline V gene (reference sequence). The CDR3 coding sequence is TGTGCCAGCAGCTTGGGGGGGAAGATTGGTATCGATGAGCAGTTCTTC. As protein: CASSLGGKIGIDEQFF. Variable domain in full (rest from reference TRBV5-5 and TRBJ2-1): DAGVTQSPTHLIKTRGQQVTLRCSPISGHKSVSWYQQVLGQGPQFIFQYYEKEERGRGNFPDRFSARQFPNYSSELNVNALLLGDSALYLCASSLGGKIGIDEQFFGPGTRLTVL.

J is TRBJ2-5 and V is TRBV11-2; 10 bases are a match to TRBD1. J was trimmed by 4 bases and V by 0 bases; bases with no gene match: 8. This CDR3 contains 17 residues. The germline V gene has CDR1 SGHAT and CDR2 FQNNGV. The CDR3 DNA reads TGTGCCAGCAGCTTAGACCGTGGCCGGACAGGGGGAGAGACCCAGTACTTC. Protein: CASSLDRGRTGGETQYF. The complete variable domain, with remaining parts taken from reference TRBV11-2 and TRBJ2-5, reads EAGVAQSPRYKIIEKRQSVAFWCNPISGHATLYWYQQILGQGPKLLIQFQNNGVVDDSQLPKDRFSAERLKGVDSTLKIQPAKLEDSAVYLCASSLDRGRTGGETQYFGPGTRLLVL.

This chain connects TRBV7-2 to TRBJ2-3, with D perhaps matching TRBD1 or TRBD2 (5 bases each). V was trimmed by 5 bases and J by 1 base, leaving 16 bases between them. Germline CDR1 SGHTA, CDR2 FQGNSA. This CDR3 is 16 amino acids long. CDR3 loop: CASSGRVEGGTDTQYF. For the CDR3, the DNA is TGTGCCAGCAGCGGCAGGGTAGAGGGTGGCACAGATACGCAGTATTTT.

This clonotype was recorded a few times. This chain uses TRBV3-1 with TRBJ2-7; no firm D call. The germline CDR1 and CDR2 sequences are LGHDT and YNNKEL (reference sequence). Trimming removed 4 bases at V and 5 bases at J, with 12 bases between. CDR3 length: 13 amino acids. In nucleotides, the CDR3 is TGTGCCAGCAGCCCCGATTATCCCAACGAGCAGTACTTC. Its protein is CASSPDYPNEQYF.

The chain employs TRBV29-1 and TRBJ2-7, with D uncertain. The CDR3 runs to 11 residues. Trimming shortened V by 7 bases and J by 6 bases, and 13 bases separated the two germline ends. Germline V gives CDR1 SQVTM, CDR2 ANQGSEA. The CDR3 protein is CSARVPLEQYF. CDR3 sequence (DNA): TGCAGCGCCAGAGTTCCGCTCGAGCAGTACTTC.

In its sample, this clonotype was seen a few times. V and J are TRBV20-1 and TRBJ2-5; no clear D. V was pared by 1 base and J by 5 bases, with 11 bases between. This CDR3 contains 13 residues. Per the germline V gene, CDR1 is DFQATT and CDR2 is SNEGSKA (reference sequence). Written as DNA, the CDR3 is TGCAGTGCTAGAGGAGCCAATAGGGAGACCCAGTACTTC. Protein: CSARGANRETQYF.

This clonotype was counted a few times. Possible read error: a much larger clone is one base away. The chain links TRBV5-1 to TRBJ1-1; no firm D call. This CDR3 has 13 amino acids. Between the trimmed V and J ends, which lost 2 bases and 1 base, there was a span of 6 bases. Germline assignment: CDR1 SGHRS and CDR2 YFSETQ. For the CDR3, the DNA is TGCGCCAGCAGCTTTAAGGGGAACACTGAAGCTTTCTTT. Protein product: CASSFKGNTEAFF.

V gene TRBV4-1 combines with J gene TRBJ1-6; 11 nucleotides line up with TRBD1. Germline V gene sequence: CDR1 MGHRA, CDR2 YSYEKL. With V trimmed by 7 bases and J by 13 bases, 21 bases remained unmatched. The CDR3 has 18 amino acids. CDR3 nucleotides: TGCGCCAGCACATCCTCACTCCTGGACAGGGGGCAATTTAGGCCCCTCCACTTT. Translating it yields CASTSSLLDRGQFRPLHF.

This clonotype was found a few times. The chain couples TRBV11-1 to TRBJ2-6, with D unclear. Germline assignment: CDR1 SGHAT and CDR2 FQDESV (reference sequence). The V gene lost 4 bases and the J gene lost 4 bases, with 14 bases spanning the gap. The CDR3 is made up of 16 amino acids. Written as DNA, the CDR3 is TGTGCCAGCAGCTCGACCCCCGGGTGGGGGGCCAACGTCCTGACTTTC. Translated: CASSSTPGWGANVLTF.

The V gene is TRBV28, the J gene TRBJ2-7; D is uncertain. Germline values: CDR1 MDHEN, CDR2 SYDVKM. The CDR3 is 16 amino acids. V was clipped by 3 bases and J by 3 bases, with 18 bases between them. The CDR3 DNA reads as TGTGCCAGCAGTTTTTCTGCCGGAGATTCTCACTACGAGCAGTACTTC. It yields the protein CASSFSAGDSHYEQYF.

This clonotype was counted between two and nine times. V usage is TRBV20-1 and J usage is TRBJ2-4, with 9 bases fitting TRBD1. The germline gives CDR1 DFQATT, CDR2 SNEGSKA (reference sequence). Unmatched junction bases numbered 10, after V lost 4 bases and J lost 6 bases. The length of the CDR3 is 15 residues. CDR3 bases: TGCAGTGCTAAAATCGACAGGGGGAGAAGAAACATTCAGTACTTC. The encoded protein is CSAKIDRGRRNIQYF.

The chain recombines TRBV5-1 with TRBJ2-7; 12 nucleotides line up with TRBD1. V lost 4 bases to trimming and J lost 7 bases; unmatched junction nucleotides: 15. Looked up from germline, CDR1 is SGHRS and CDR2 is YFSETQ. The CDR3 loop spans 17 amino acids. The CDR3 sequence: CASSRGSGTGGPWEQYF. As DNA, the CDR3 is TGCGCCAGCAGCCGGGGGTCCGGGACAGGGGGCCCTTGGGAGCAGTACTTC.

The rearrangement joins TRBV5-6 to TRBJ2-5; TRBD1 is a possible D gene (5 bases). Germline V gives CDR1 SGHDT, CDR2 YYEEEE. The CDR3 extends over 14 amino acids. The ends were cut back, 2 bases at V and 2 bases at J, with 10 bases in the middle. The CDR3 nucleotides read TGTGCCAGCAGCTTCAGACAGCTACAAGAGACCCAGTACTTC. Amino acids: CASSFRQLQETQYF.

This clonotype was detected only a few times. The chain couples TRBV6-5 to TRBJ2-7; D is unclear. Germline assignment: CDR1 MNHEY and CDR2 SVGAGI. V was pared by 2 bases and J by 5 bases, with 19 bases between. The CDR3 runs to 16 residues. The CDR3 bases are TGTGCCAGCAGTTACCCCCCTAAATCCCCTTCCCACGAGCAGTACTTC. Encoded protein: CASSYPPKSPSHEQYF.

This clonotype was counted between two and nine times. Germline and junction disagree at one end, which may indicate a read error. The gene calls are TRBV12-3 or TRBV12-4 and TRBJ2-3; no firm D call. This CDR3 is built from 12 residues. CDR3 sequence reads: CASRLVSDTQYF. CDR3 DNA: TGTGCCAGCAGATTAGTGTCAGATACGCAGTATTTT.

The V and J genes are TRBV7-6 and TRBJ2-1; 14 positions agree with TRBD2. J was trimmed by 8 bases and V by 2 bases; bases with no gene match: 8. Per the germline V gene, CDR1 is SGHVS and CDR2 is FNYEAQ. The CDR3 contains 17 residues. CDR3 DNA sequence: TGTGCCAGCAGCTTACGGACTAGCGGGGGGCGGGGGGATGAGCAGTTCTTC. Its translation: CASSLRTSGGRGDEQFF.

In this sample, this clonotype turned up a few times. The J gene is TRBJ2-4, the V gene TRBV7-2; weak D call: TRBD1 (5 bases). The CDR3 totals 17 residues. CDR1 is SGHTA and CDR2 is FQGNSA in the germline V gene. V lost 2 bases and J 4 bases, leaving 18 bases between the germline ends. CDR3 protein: CASSLLPGRERKNIQYF. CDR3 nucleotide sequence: TGTGCCAGCAGCTTACTCCCGGGCAGGGAAAGGAAAAACATTCAGTACTTC.

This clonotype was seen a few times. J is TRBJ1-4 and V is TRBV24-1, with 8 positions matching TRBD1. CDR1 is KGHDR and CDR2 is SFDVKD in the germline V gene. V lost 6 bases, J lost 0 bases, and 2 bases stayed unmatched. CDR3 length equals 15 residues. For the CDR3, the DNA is TGTGCCACCAGTACAGGGGGTGCAACTAATGAAAAACTGTTTTTT. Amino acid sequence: CATSTGGATNEKLFF.

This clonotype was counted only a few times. The CDR3 DNA reads TGTGCCAGCAGCTACCCTTTGCGGGGGAGCTCCTACAATGAGCAGTTCTTC. As protein: CASSYPLRGSSYNEQFF. This chain links TRBV5-5 with TRBJ2-1; TRBD2 aligns across 7 bases. The CDR3 is 17 residues long. V shed 3 bases, J shed 0 bases, and the junction held 9 bases outside the gene matches. The germline V gene has CDR1 SGHKS and CDR2 YYEKEE (reference sequence).

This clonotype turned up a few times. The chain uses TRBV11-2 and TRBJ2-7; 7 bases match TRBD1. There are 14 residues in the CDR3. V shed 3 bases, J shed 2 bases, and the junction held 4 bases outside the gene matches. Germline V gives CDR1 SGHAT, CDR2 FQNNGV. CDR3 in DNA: TGTGCCAGCAGCTTTTGGGACAGTCCCTACGAGCAGTACTTC. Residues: CASSFWDSPYEQYF.

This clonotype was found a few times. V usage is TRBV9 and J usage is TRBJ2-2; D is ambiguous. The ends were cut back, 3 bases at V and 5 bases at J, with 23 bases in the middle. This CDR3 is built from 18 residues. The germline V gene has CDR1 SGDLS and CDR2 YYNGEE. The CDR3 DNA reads TGTGCCAGCAGCGGCCTCTTTTTCCCAGCTCGGTCTACCGGGGAGCTGTTTTTT. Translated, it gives CASSGLFFPARSTGELFF.

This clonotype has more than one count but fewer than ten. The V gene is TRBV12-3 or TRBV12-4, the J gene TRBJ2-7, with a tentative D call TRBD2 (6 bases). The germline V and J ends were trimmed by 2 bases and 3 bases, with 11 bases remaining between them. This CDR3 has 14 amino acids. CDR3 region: CASSLYSGDYEQYF. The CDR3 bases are TGTGCCAGCAGTTTATATTCGGGGGACTACGAGCAGTACTTC.